Listed below are T cell receptor beta chains from one sample, sequenced in a study of technical replicates of blood from a few donors. Repertoires were generated with immunoSEQ multiplex PCR, while TCRdb's copy carries only in-frame clones and drops some. The sample holds around 50,000 clones, roughly 95% seen once. Sequencing used T cells isolated from PBMCs. These receptor sequences come from a human donor in good health. CDR3s include the opening cysteine and the closing phenylalanine or tryptophan. D genes are given only for firm matches. Clone size is stated in some rows and not others, as once, few, many or a class when expanded.

V gene	D gene	clone size	J gene	CDR3 DNA	CDR3 protein
TRBV14	.	.	TRBJ2-1	TGTGCCAGCAGCCAAGCAATCCCTCGGGAGCAGTTCTTC	CASSQAIPREQFF
TRBV4-3	.	.	TRBJ1-2	TGCGCCAGCAGCCAAAGGTCCCCAGGGCATGGCTACACCTTC	CASSQRSPGHGYTF
TRBV18	.	.	TRBJ1-5	TGTGCCAGCTCACCACCGTCCAGGGTACCCAATCAGCCCCAGCATTTT	CASSPPSRVPNQPQHF
TRBV4-2	.	.	TRBJ1-2	TGTGCCAGCAGCCAAGATCAGGGGCTCGGTGGCTACACCTTC	CASSQDQGLGGYTF
TRBV11-2	.	.	TRBJ2-2	TGTGCCAGCAGCTTAGGCGTCGCCGGGGAGCTGTTTTTT	CASSLGVAGELFF
TRBV7-6	.	.	TRBJ2-5	TGTGCCAGCAGCTTTACCAGGCAAGAGACCCAGTACTTC	CASSFTRQETQYF
TRBV27	TRBD2	.	TRBJ2-7	TGTGCCAGCAGCTATAGCGGGAGCGCGAACGAGCAGTACTTC	CASSYSGSANEQYF
TRBV5-4	TRBD1	.	TRBJ1-1	TGTGCCAGCAGCTGGGACAGGGGGGGGACTGAAGCTTTCTTT	CASSWDRGGTEAFF
TRBV6-1	.	.	TRBJ1-2	TGTGCCAGCAGTGAAGGTATGGGGGCTGGCTACACCTTC	CASSEGMGAGYTF
TRBV12-5	.	.	TRBJ1-1	TGTGCTAGTGGTTTCTCACGGACTGAAGCTTTCTTT	CASGFSRTEAFF
TRBV6-6	TRBD2	.	TRBJ2-7	TGTGCCATCCAAACCCGGGGGGGCCTCTACGAGCAGTACTTC	CAIQTRGGLYEQYF
TRBV27	TRBD1	.	TRBJ1-1	TGTGCCAGCAATCGAGACAGGGGCGTGAACACTGAAGCTTTCTTT	CASNRDRGVNTEAFF
TRBV5-4	TRBD2	.	TRBJ2-1	TGTGCCAGCAGCTCCGGGACTAGGGATGACAATGAGCAGTTCTTC	CASSSGTRDDNEQFF
TRBV28	TRBD2	.	TRBJ2-7	TGTGCCAGCAGTTTCGGCGGGAGTTACGAGCAGTACTTC	CASSFGGSYEQYF
TRBV9	TRBD2	.	TRBJ2-3	TGTGCCAGCACCCCCGACGGTAGCGGGACACTAGATACGCAGTATTTT	CASTPDGSGTLDTQYF
TRBV6-1	.	.	TRBJ2-7	TGTGCCAGCAGGCCGGGAAGTTCCTACGAGCAGTACTTC	CASRPGSSYEQYF
TRBV7-7	.	.	TRBJ2-7	TGTGCCAGCAGCTTAGGGACTGGAATCTCCTACGAGCAGTACTTC	CASSLGTGISYEQYF
TRBV5-6	TRBD1	.	TRBJ1-2	TGTGCCAGCAGCAAGGGACAGGGGGATGGCTACACCTTC	CASSKGQGDGYTF
TRBV9	TRBD2	.	TRBJ2-7	TGTGCCAGCAGCCCCGGCGGGGGAGTTTCCGAGCAGTACTTC	CASSPGGGVSEQYF
TRBV5-6	.	.	TRBJ2-3	TGTGCCAGCAGCTCATCCTGGGGCCCTAGCACAGATACGCAGTATTTT	CASSSSWGPSTDTQYF
TRBV5-4	TRBD1	.	TRBJ2-7	TGTGCCAGCAGCGGCAGGGACAGCTCCTACGAGCAGTACTTC	CASSGRDSSYEQYF
TRBV7-9	.	.	TRBJ1-5	TGTGCCAGCAGCTTAGAGAGCTCCAATCAGCCCCAGCATTTT	CASSLESSNQPQHF
TRBV5-1	.	.	TRBJ2-1	TGCGCCAGCAGCTTGACCCTATCCTACAATGAGCAGTTCTTC	CASSLTLSYNEQFF
TRBV18	TRBD1	.	TRBJ1-2	TGTGCCAGCTCACCGGAACAGGGGGCAGACTATGGCTACACCTTC	CASSPEQGADYGYTF
TRBV4-1	.	.	TRBJ1-5	TGCGCCAGCAGCCAAGAAGGAGGGGTCGGACAGCCCCAGCATTTT	CASSQEGGVGQPQHF
TRBV6-5	.	.	TRBJ2-7	TGTGCCAGCAGTTACTTTGGGCTCTCCTACGAGCAGTACTTC	CASSYFGLSYEQYF
TRBV5-1	.	.	TRBJ2-1	TGCGCCAGCAGTTATCGGGTAAGCTCCTACAATGAGCAGTTCTTC	CASSYRVSSYNEQFF
TRBV19	.	.	TRBJ1-2	TGTGCCAGTAGTCTTCAGGGATACGGCTACACCTTC	CASSLQGYGYTF
TRBV4-3	TRBD1	.	TRBJ2-7	TGCGCCAGCAGCCAAGAAAGCCTGGGACAGGCCTACGAGCAGTACTTC	CASSQESLGQAYEQYF
TRBV29-1	.	.	TRBJ1-2	TGCAGCGTTGAGGCAGGGGATGGCTACACCTTC	CSVEAGDGYTF
TRBV4-2	.	.	TRBJ2-3	TGTGCCAGCAGCCAAGATCCGGCTAGCGCCCTGTTTCAGGATACGCAGTATTTT	CASSQDPASALFQDTQYF
TRBV6-4	TRBD2	.	TRBJ2-1	TGTGCCAGCAGTGACTCAGAAGCGGGAACGTACAATGAGCAGTTCTTC	CASSDSEAGTYNEQFF
TRBV4-1	.	.	TRBJ1-5	TGCGCCAGCAGCCAGAAGGGGTTAGCTTCTCAGCCCCAGCATTTT	CASSQKGLASQPQHF
TRBV9	TRBD1	.	TRBJ1-3	TGTGCCAGCAGCGTGGGACAGGGGACTTACTCTGGAAACACCATATATTTT	CASSVGQGTYSGNTIYF
TRBV30	.	.	TRBJ1-1	TGTGCCTGGAGATCGACAGAAATGAACACTGAAGCTTTCTTT	CAWRSTEMNTEAFF
TRBV11-2	.	once	TRBJ2-3	TGTGCCAGCAGCTTAGCTAGCATGTACGATACGCAGTATTTT	CASSLASMYDTQYF
TRBV7-2	.	.	TRBJ2-5	TGTGCCAGCAGCTTGGTTCGGGGTCCAGAGACCCAGTACTTC	CASSLVRGPETQYF
TRBV7-3	TRBD2	.	TRBJ2-2	TGTGCCAGCAGCTTACGCCCGATAGGCGGGGGGACCGGGGAGCTGTTTTTT	CASSLRPIGGGTGELFF
TRBV4-1	.	.	TRBJ1-4	TGCGCCAGCAGCCAAGATCTTGGAGCAACTAATGAAAAACTGTTTTTT	CASSQDLGATNEKLFF
TRBV5-1	.	.	TRBJ2-7	TGCGCCAGCAGCTTGGTCCCTAGAGCGGCCTACGAGCAGTACTTC	CASSLVPRAAYEQYF
TRBV11-2	TRBD1	.	TRBJ2-2	TGTGCCAGCAGCTGGGACAGTAACACCGGGGAGCTGTTTTTT	CASSWDSNTGELFF
TRBV28	.	.	TRBJ2-5	TGTGCCAGCAGTCCGGGACTGGGACCCCTGGAGACCCAGTACTTC	CASSPGLGPLETQYF
TRBV28	TRBD2	.	TRBJ2-7	TGTGCCAGCAGTTCACCCGCGGGGAGGGGTCTCTACGAGCAGTACTTC	CASSSPAGRGLYEQYF
TRBV5-4	TRBD2	.	TRBJ2-1	TGTGCCAGCGGGGAGGGCGGGTACAATGAGCAGTTCTTC	CASGEGGYNEQFF
TRBV14	.	.	TRBJ2-1	TGTGCCAGCAGCCTCTCTGGGGGGGAGCAGTTCTTC	CASSLSGGEQFF
TRBV11-2	.	.	TRBJ1-2	TGTGCCAGCAGCTTAGGTCCGGGGTATGGCTACACCTTC	CASSLGPGYGYTF
TRBV27	TRBD2	.	TRBJ2-7	TGTGCCAGCAGAACTTCTGGGGGGGCCTACGAGCAGTACTTC	CASRTSGGAYEQYF
TRBV6-5	.	.	TRBJ2-1	TGTGCCAGCAGTTACGGAGGGACGCAGTTCTTC	CASSYGGTQFF
TRBV25-1	.	.	TRBJ2-1	TGTGCCAGCGGCCCTGGGGAGTTAGAGTACAATGAGCAGTTCTTC	CASGPGELEYNEQFF
TRBV6-1	.	few	TRBJ1-2	TGTGCCAGCAAGGACAGATTTACCTATGGCTACACCTTC	CASKDRFTYGYTF
TRBV6-5	.	.	TRBJ2-6	TGTGCCAGCAGTTCAGGGGCCGCCGGGGCCAACGTCCTGACTTTC	CASSSGAAGANVLTF
TRBV12-5	TRBD2	.	TRBJ2-1	TGTGCTAGTGGTTTGCTCATTCTAGCGGGATCTAACAATGAGCAGTTCTTC	CASGLLILAGSNNEQFF
TRBV5-4	.	.	TRBJ2-3	TGTGCCAGTGGAGCCGGGACTCATTACACAGATACGCAGTATTTT	CASGAGTHYTDTQYF
TRBV6-6	.	.	TRBJ2-7	TGTGCCAGCAGTTATGGTGGAGGGGACTACGAGCAGTACTTC	CASSYGGGDYEQYF
TRBV5-4	.	.	TRBJ1-2	TGTGCCAGCAGCTTGGACGCGCAGGACTTCTATGGCTACACCTTC	CASSLDAQDFYGYTF
TRBV27	.	.	TRBJ1-5	TGTGCCAGCAGTCTAAATTACAATCAGCCCCAGCATTTT	CASSLNYNQPQHF
TRBV6-5	TRBD2	once	TRBJ2-2	TGTGCCAGCAGAAGGCCCGGACTAGAGGGGGAGCTGTTTTTT	CASRRPGLEGELFF
TRBV6-5	TRBD2	.	TRBJ2-5	TGTGCCAGCAGTTTTTCTAGCGGGAGAGAGACCCAGTACTTC	CASSFSSGRETQYF
TRBV7-8	TRBD1	.	TRBJ1-1	TGTGCCAGCAGCTTAGTTGGCAGGGGGGAGAACACTGAAGCTTTCTTT	CASSLVGRGENTEAFF